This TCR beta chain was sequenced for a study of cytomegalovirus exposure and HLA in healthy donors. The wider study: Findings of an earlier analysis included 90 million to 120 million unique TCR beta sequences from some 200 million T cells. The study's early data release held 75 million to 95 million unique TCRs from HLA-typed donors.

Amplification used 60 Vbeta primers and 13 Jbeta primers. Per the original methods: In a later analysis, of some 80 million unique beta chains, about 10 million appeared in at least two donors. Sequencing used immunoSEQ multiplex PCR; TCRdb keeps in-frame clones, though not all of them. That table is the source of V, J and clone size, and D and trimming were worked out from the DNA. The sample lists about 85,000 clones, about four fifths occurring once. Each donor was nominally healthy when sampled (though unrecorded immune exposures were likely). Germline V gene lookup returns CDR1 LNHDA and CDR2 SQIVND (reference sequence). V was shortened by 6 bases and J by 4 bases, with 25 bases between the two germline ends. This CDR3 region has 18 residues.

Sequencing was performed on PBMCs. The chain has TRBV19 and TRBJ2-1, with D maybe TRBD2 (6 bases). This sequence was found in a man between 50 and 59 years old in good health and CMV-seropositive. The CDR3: CASRKHGPISGDYNEQFF. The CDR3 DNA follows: TGTGCCAGTAGGAAGCACGGCCCCATTTCGGGGGATTACAATGAGCAGTTCTTC.